The source of this TCR beta chain is a study of blood T cell repertoires in COVID-19. On the study more broadly: The samples span acute and convalescent COVID-19 from the United States, Italy and Spain. PBMCs, B-cell-depleted T cells, or T cells were the source of the cDNA or gDNA that made up the material.

Germline CDR1 and CDR2: MDHEN and SYDVKM. V shed 3 bases, J shed 1 base, and the junction held 7 bases outside the gene matches. CDR3 size: 16 residues. In its sample, this clone was seen once. In the original workflow: Reference gene primer amplification gave nucleated cell count estimates. Here immunoSEQ multiplex PCR was the method, and the copy in TCRdb shows in-frame clones only, minus some. For V, J and clone size, that table is used; D and trimming come from the DNA. The repertoire consists of about 190,000 clones, with roughly 86% occurring once and the leading ten covering 4.5% to 5.5%. This chain uses TRBV28 with TRBJ2-5, with 8 bases identical to TRBD1. The source of this sequence is a woman between 70 and 85 years old with active or convalescent COVID-19. Sequenced sample: peripheral blood. The CDR3 sequence: CASSFRAGGVQETQYF. Here the CDR3 DNA reads TGTGCCAGCAGTTTTCGGGCAGGGGGCGTCCAAGAGACCCAGTACTTC.